This entry lists 28 T cell receptor beta chains sequenced from one sample in a study of cytomegalovirus exposure and HLA in healthy donors (dated by TCRdb to 2015 to 2018). The method was the immunoSEQ multiplex PCR assay. The multiplex PCR relied on a mix of 60 forward primers for TCR Vbeta segments and 13 reverse primers for TCR Jbeta segments. TCRdb obtained this table from immuneACCESS and retained in-frame rearrangements with V and J assigned. These tables miss some clones; where compared with another copy, unresolved V genes account for less than half of the shortfall, and the remainder is unexplained. Present in this sample are about 150,000 clones, approximately 80% of which were seen just once. The leading ten clones occupy roughly 4.3% of the sample. Material for sequencing was PBMCs. The receptors here all came from a male donor in good health and CMV-seronegative.

The chain links TRBV4-2 to TRBJ2-3, with 12 bases that match TRBD2. The length of the CDR3 is 16 residues. V was clipped by 4 bases and J by 4 bases; unmatched bases: 6. Germline CDR1 is LGHNA and CDR2 is YNFKEQ. DNA for the CDR3: TGTGCCAGCAGCCTCCTGACTAGCGGGAGCCCAGATACGCAGTATTTT. This sequence encodes CASSLLTSGSPDTQYF.

The chain carries TRBV5-3 and TRBJ2-1; 11 bases are shared with TRBD2. TRBV5-3 has ORF status, its function being uncertain. Germline trimming cut 4 bases from V and 8 bases from J; bases unmatched to any gene: 11. CDR3 length: 16 amino acids. Written as DNA, the CDR3 is TGTGCCAGAAGCGCTTATGATAGCGGGAGGGGTGATGAGCAGTTCTTC. It yields the protein CARSAYDSGRGDEQFF.

V is TRBV15 and J is TRBJ1-2; 9 bases fit TRBD1. The germline gives CDR1 LNHNV, CDR2 YYDKDF (reference sequence). J was trimmed by 5 bases and V by 3 bases; bases with no gene match: 7. The CDR3 totals 15 residues. The CDR3 bases are TGTGCCACCAGCAGGGAATTGACAGGGGGGTATGGCTACACCTTC. Its translation is CATSRELTGGYGYTF.

The V gene is TRBV7-6, the J gene TRBJ2-5; 10 bases are shared with TRBD2. This CDR3 is built from 15 residues. CDR1 and CDR2 from the germline V gene are SGHVS and FNYEAQ. V shed 4 bases and J 3 bases; nucleotides not matched to a gene: 5. CDR3 amino acids: CASSSFGLAEETQYF. CDR3 nucleotide sequence: TGTGCCAGCAGCTCCTTTGGACTAGCGGAAGAGACCCAGTACTTC.

This chain connects TRBV27 to TRBJ1-6; D remains unclear. Trimming took 2 bases from V and 8 from J, leaving 16 bases between them. The CDR3 consists of 16 residues. Germline V gene data show CDR1 as MNHEY and CDR2 as SMNVEV (reference sequence). CDR3 sequence reads: CASSLGGKFLDSPLHF. CDR3 nucleotide sequence: TGTGCCAGCAGTTTAGGTGGTAAATTCTTAGATTCACCCCTCCACTTT.

The chain has TRBV10-2 and TRBJ2-1; a possible D gene is TRBD2 (5 bases). This CDR3 spans 14 amino acids. CDR1 and CDR2 (germline): WSHSY, SAAADI. Trimming took off 9 bases at V and 0 bases at J, with 12 bases between the two ends. DNA of the CDR3: TGCGCCAGTCGGCTGGGGAGCTCCTACAATGAGCAGTTCTTC. As protein: CASRLGSSYNEQFF.

V usage is TRBV11-2 and J usage is TRBJ2-7; 11 nucleotides agree with TRBD2. After removal of 3 bases from V and 7 bases from J, the junction contained 11 bases not matched to a gene. CDR1 is SGHAT and CDR2 is FQNNGV in the germline V gene. The CDR3 has 16 amino acids. In nucleotides, the CDR3 is TGTGCCAGCAGCTTCACAATAGCGGGAGGGCCGAGTGAGCAGTACTTC. Its translation is CASSFTIAGGPSEQYF.

The chain has TRBV19 and TRBJ2-4; D uncertain. Germline values: CDR1 LNHDA, CDR2 SQIVND (reference sequence). V lost 4 bases and J 0 bases, leaving 4 bases between the germline ends. The CDR3 has 13 residues. CDR3 nucleotides: TGTGCCAGTAGTACAATAGCCAAAAACATTCAGTACTTC. It codes for CASSTIAKNIQYF.

This chain uses TRBV18 with TRBJ1-2, with TRBD1 identical over 7 bases. V shed 4 bases and J 8 bases; nucleotides not matched to a gene: 13. The CDR3 loop spans 15 amino acids. Germline V lookup: CDR1 KGHSH, CDR2 LQKENI. The CDR3 sequence is CASSLLDRTERGYTF. The CDR3 DNA follows: TGTGCCAGCTCACTACTGGACAGGACCGAGCGGGGCTACACCTTC.

CDR3: CASSPQGAGTGVYEQYF. DNA for the CDR3: TGCGCCAGCAGCCCACAGGGGGCCGGAACGGGGGTCTACGAGCAGTACTTC. The chain couples TRBV5-1 to TRBJ2-7; 9 positions agree with TRBD1. The CDR3 runs to 17 residues. Trimming at V came to 4 bases and at J to 3 bases, leaving 14 bases not matched to a gene. Germline V gives CDR1 SGHRS, CDR2 YFSETQ.

The chain joins TRBV2 to TRBJ1-6; D remains unclear. The CDR3 totals 13 residues. Germline lookup yields CDR1 SNHLY and CDR2 FYNNEI. V was trimmed by 8 bases and J by 5 bases, leaving 10 bases between them. CDR3 in amino acids: CASVGTDNSPLHF. CDR3 bases: TGTGCCAGCGTTGGTACGGATAATTCACCCCTCCACTTT. Supplemented by reference TRBV2 and TRBJ1-6, the full variable domain reads EPEVTQTPSHQVTQMGQEVILRCVPISNHLYFYWYRQILGQKVEFLVSFYNNEISEKSEIFDDQFSVERPDGSNFTLKIRSTKLEDSAMYFCASVGTDNSPLHFGNGTRLTVT.

This chain joins TRBV19 and TRBJ1-1; the D gene is possibly TRBD1 (5 bases). Trimming took off 4 bases at V and 5 bases at J, with 20 bases between the two ends. The CDR3 runs to 16 residues. Germline V lookup: CDR1 LNHDA, CDR2 SQIVND (reference sequence). Written as DNA, the CDR3 is TGTGCCAGTAGTAGAGGTCCACAGGTATATCAAACTGAAGCTTTCTTT. It specifies CASSRGPQVYQTEAFF.

The chain uses TRBV5-1 and TRBJ2-7; 9 positions match TRBD1. Germline loops: CDR1 SGHRS, CDR2 YFSETQ. CDR3 length equals 15 residues. Trimming took 4 bases from V and 3 from J; bases not matched to a gene: 8. CDR3 sequence (DNA): TGCGCCAGCAGCGGGGACAGGGCGAGGTTCTACGAGCAGTACTTC. This encodes CASSGDRARFYEQYF.

This chain joins TRBV5-8 and TRBJ1-2, with D possibly TRBD1 on 6 matching bases. With 0 bases removed from V and 2 bases from J, the gap between germline ends came to 8 bases. The CDR3 totals 14 residues. The germline V gene has CDR1 SGHTS and CDR2 YDEGEE. The CDR3, as DNA: TGTGCCAGCAGCTTGGCTACAGGGAACTATGGCTACACCTTC. Amino acid sequence: CASSLATGNYGYTF. The full variable domain, rest sourced from reference TRBV5-8 and TRBJ1-2, is EAGVTQSPTHLIKTRGQQATLRCSPISGHTSVYWYQQALGLGLQFLLWYDEGEERNRGNFPPRFSGRQFPNYSSELNVNALELEDSALYLCASSLATGNYGYTFGSGTRLTVV.

About this clone: Distinct nucleotide sequences in the sample also encode this CDR3. The chain employs TRBV9 and TRBJ2-3; 8 positions agree with TRBD2. V lost 2 bases, J lost 0 bases, and 2 bases stayed unmatched. CDR1 is SGDLS and CDR2 is YYNGEE in the germline V gene. The CDR3 runs 15 residues. The CDR3 nucleotides are TGTGCCAGCAGCGTTGTAGCGGGGAGCACAGATACGCAGTATTTT. Translation gives CASSVVAGSTDTQYF. Full variable domain (outside the CDR3, taken from reference TRBV9 and TRBJ2-3): DSGVTQTPKHLITATGQRVTLRCSPRSGDLSVYWYQQSLDQGLQFLIQYYNGEERAKGNILERFSAQQFPDLHSELNLSSLELGDSALYFCASSVVAGSTDTQYFGPGTRLTVL.

The chain links TRBV19 to TRBJ2-4; the match to TRBD2 covers 7 bases. V lost 7 bases and J lost 0; bases outside the gene matches: 9. The length of the CDR3 is 16 residues. CDR1 LNHDA and CDR2 SQIVND come from the germline V gene (reference sequence). CDR3 loop: CASTPGGNLAKNIQYF. The CDR3 region has the DNA TGTGCCAGTACCCCGGGAGGAAATTTAGCCAAAAACATTCAGTACTTC. The entire variable domain, with the rest obtained from reference TRBV19 and TRBJ2-4, is as follows: DGGITQSPKYLFRKEGQNVTLSCEQNLNHDAMYWYRQDPGQGLRLIYYSQIVNDFQKGDIAEGYSVSREKKESFPLTVTSAQKNPTAFYLCASTPGGNLAKNIQYFGAGTRLSVL.

The rearrangement links TRBV6-1 to TRBJ2-5; TRBD1 is a possible D gene (6 bases). Near its end, the DNA agrees better with TRBJ2-7, so the J call may be wrong. In germline, CDR1 is MNHNS, CDR2 SASEGT. The CDR3 consists of 15 residues. The DNA for the CDR3 is TGTGCCAGCAGTGCCCCCGGCAGGGGTGAAAACGAGCAGTACTTC. Translation gives CASSAPGRGENEQYF.

V is TRBV5-1 and J is TRBJ2-7; TRBD1 aligns across 9 bases. Looked up from germline, CDR1 is SGHRS and CDR2 is YFSETQ. J lost 3 bases, V lost 4 bases, and 8 bases had no gene match. The CDR3 has 15 amino acids. CDR3 sequence reads: CASSVHRGPFYEQYF. The CDR3 nucleotides are TGCGCCAGCAGCGTCCACAGGGGGCCCTTCTACGAGCAGTACTTC.

This chain uses TRBV27 with TRBJ2-2; D unclear. The CDR3 spans 13 residues. The V and J ends lost 4 bases and 2 bases respectively, with 5 bases between them. Germline-derived CDR1 and CDR2 are MNHEY and SMNVEV (reference sequence). The DNA for the CDR3 is TGTGCCAGCAGTTCCCATAACACCGGGGAGCTGTTTTTT. Its protein is CASSSHNTGELFF.

The chain recombines TRBV5-1 with TRBJ2-3; 8 bases agree with TRBD2. Germline V lookup: CDR1 SGHRS, CDR2 YFSETQ. The trim removed 4 bases at V and 0 bases at J, leaving 4 bases unmatched. The CDR3 extends over 15 amino acids. Written as DNA, the CDR3 is TGCGCCAGCAGCCCCCGGGGGGGAAGCACAGATACGCAGTATTTT. It specifies CASSPRGGSTDTQYF.

V usage is TRBV29-1 and J usage is TRBJ2-1, with TRBD1 identical over 7 bases. V lost 7 bases to trimming and J lost 5 bases; unmatched junction nucleotides: 8. Germline values: CDR1 SQVTM, CDR2 ANQGSEA. The CDR3 runs 13 residues. As DNA, the CDR3 is TGCAGCGGAACAGGGGTAATCGACAATGAGCAGTTCTTC. Translation gives CSGTGVIDNEQFF.

The rearrangement uses TRBV10-3 and TRBJ2-5, with 7 nucleotides matching TRBD1. There are 12 residues in the CDR3. Germline V lookup: CDR1 ENHRY, CDR2 SYGVKD. Losses at the gene ends were 10 bases for V and 5 bases for J; bases not matched to a gene: 7. As DNA, the CDR3 is TGTGCCACATCAGGGGGAATGGAGACCCAGTACTTC. Amino acids: CATSGGMETQYF.

This clone was picked up one time. The V gene is TRBV11-2, the J gene TRBJ2-7, with 10 bases identical to TRBD1. V dropped 6 bases and J dropped 7; count of bases not matched to a gene: 12. CDR1 and CDR2 from the germline V gene are SGHAT and FQNNGV. CDR3 length: 15 amino acids. The CDR3 loop is CASRPRTGGEGEQYF. The CDR3 DNA reads as TGTGCCAGCAGACCTAGGACAGGGGGGGAGGGGGAGCAGTACTTC.

The chain combines TRBV6-6 with TRBJ2-2; D gene unclear. CDR1 and CDR2 (germline): MNHNY, SVGAGI (reference sequence). CDR3 length equals 11 residues. Trimming took off 2 bases at V and 7 bases at J, with 2 bases between the two ends. Written as DNA, the CDR3 is TGTGCCAGCAGTTACCGCGGGGAGCTGTTTTTT. Translating gives CASSYRGELFF.

The V gene is TRBV7-8, the J gene TRBJ2-4; a weak D match, TRBD1 (6 bases). This CDR3 is built from 15 residues. CDR1 and CDR2 (germline): SGHVS, FQNEAQ. The V gene lost 5 bases and the J gene lost 3 bases, with 14 bases spanning the gap. CDR3 region: CASSITGSGKNIQYF. The CDR3 DNA is TGTGCCAGCAGCATCACAGGGTCGGGCAAAAACATTCAGTACTTC.

This clone was counted once. CDR3: CASSGMPPTQYF. In DNA, the CDR3 is TGTGCCAGTAGCGGGATGCCCCCCACCCAGTACTTC. The chain combines TRBV19 with TRBJ2-5; TRBD2 is a possible D gene (5 bases). The CDR3 totals 12 residues. Trimming stripped 6 bases from V and 8 bases from J, with 13 bases between. In germline, CDR1 is LNHDA, CDR2 SQIVND (reference sequence).

This clone has just one count. The V call is TRBV19, the J call TRBJ2-4; 11 positions match TRBD2. Looked up from germline, CDR1 is LNHDA and CDR2 is SQIVND (reference sequence). There are 16 residues in the CDR3. With 4 bases clipped from V and 1 base from J, the junction kept 3 bases outside the gene matches. CDR3 nucleotides: TGTGCCAGTAGTACCGCTAGCGGGGGGGCCAAAAACATTCAGTACTTC. It is translated as CASSTASGGAKNIQYF.

J is TRBJ2-3 and V is TRBV5-1; no definite D call. Looked up from germline, CDR1 is SGHRS and CDR2 is YFSETQ. CDR3 length: 15 amino acids. Deletions cut 2 bases from V and 1 base from J, with 11 bases between. This CDR3 is CASSLSGQRTDTQYF. In nucleotides, the CDR3 is TGCGCCAGCAGCTTAAGTGGGCAGCGCACAGATACGCAGTATTTT.